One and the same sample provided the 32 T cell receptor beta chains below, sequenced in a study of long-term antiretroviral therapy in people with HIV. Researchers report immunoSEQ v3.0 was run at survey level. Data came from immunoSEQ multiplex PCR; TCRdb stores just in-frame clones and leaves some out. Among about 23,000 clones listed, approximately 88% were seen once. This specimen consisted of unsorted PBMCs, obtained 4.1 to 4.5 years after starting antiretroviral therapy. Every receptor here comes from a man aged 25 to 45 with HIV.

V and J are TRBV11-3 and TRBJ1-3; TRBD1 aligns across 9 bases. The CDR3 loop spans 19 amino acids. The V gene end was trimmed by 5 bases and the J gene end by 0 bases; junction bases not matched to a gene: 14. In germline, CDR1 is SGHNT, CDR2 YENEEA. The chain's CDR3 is CASSGKGTGRTLSGNTIYF. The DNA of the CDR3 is TGTGCCAGCAGCGGGAAGGGGACAGGGCGAACCCTCTCTGGAAACACCATATATTTT.

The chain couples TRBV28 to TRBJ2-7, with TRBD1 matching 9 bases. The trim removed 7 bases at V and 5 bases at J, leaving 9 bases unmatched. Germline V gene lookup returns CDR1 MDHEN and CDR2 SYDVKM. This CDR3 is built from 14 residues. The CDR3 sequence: CASTFRNRGHEQYF. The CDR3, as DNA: TGTGCCAGCACATTTAGGAACAGGGGGCACGAGCAGTACTTC.

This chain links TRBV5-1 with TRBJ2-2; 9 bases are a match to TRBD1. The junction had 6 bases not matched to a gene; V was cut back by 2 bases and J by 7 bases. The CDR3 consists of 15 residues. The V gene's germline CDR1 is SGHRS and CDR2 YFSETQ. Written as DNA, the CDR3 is TGCGCCAGCAGCTTCACAGGGGGCGCGATCGGGGAGCTGTTTTTT. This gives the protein CASSFTGGAIGELFF.

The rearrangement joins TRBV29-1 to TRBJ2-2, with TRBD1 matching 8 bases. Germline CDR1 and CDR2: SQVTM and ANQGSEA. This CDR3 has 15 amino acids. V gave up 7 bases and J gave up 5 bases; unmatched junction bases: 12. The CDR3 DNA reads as TGCAGCGCGCCGACAGGGGATGCAATAACCGGGGAGCTGTTTTTT. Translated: CSAPTGDAITGELFF.

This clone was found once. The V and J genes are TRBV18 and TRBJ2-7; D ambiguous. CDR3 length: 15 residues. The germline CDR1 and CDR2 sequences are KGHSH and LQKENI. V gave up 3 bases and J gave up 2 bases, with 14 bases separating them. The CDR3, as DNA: TGTGCCAGCTCACCTCGTGGTGCCGGAGCCTACGAGCAGTACTTC. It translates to CASSPRGAGAYEQYF. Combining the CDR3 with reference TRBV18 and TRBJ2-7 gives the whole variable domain NAGVMQNPRHLVRRRGQEARLRCSPMKGHSHVYWYRQLPEEGLKFMVYLQKENIIDESGMPKERFSAEFPKEGPSILRIQQVVRGDSAAYFCASSPRGAGAYEQYFGPGTRLTVT.

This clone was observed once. In DNA form, the CDR3 reads TGTGCCAGCAGCTTATATGTGGGCGAGCAGTACTTC. It is translated as CASSLYVGEQYF. The V and J genes are TRBV7-6 and TRBJ2-7; no clear D. Trimming stripped 2 bases from V and 6 bases from J, with 8 bases between. The CDR3 covers 12 residues. CDR1 is SGHVS, CDR2 FNYEAQ, per germline.

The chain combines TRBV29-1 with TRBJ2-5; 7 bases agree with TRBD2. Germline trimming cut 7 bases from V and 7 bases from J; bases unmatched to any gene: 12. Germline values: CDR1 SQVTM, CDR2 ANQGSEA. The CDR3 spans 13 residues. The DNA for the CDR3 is TGCAGCGGCCAACTAGCGCTTGTCGGGACCCAGTACTTC. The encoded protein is CSGQLALVGTQYF.

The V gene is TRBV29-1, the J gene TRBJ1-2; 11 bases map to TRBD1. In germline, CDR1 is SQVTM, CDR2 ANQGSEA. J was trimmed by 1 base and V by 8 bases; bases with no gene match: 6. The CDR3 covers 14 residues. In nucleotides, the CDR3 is TGCAGCACAGGACAGGGGGCTTATAACTATGGCTACACCTTC. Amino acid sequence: CSTGQGAYNYGYTF.

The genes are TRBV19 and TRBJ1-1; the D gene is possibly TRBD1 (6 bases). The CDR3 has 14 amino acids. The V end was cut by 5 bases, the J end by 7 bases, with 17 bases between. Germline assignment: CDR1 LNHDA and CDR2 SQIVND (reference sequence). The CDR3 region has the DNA TGTGCCAGTAGTTCGGGACACGGGAGCAATGAAGCTTTCTTT. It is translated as CASSSGHGSNEAFF.

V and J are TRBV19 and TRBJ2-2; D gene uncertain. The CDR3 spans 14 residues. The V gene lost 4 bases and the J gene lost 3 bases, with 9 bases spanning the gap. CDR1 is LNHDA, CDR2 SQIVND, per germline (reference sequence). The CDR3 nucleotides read TGTGCCAGTAGTACAGGAATCGACACCGGGGAGCTGTTTTTT. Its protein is CASSTGIDTGELFF.

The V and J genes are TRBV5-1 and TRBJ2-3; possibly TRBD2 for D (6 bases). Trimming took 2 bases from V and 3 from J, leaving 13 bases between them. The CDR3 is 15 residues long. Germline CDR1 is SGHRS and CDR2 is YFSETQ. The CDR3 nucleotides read TGCGCCAGCAGCTTCGGCCGAGGAGGGACAGATACGCAGTATTTT. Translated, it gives CASSFGRGGTDTQYF. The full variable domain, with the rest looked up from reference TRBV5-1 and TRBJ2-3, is KAGVTQTPRYLIKTRGQQVTLSCSPISGHRSVSWYQQTPGQGLQFLFEYFSETQRNKGNFPGRFSGRQFSNSRSEMNVSTLELGDSALYLCASSFGRGGTDTQYFGPGTRLTVL.

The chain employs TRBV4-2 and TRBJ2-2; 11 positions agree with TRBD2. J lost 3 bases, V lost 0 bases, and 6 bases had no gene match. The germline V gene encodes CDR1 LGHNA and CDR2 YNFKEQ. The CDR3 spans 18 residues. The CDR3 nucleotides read TGTGCCAGCAGCCAAGACCTAGCGGGAGGCCTACACACCGGGGAGCTGTTTTTT. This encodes CASSQDLAGGLHTGELFF.

The CDR3 reads CASSIIGGWIPEAFF. In DNA, the CDR3 is TGTGCCAGTAGTATTATTGGGGGTTGGATCCCTGAAGCTTTCTTT. This sequence joins TRBV19 and TRBJ1-1, with TRBD1 as a possible D gene (5 bases). V was shortened by 3 bases and J by 6 bases, with 17 bases between the two germline ends. The CDR3 has 15 amino acids. Germline V gene sequence: CDR1 LNHDA, CDR2 SQIVND (reference sequence).

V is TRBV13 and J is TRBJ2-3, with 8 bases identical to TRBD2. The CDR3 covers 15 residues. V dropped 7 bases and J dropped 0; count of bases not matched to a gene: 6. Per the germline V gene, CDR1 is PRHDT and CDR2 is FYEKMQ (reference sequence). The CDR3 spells CASTAGAVSTDTQYF. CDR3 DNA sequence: TGTGCCAGCACAGCGGGGGCCGTCAGCACAGATACGCAGTATTTT.

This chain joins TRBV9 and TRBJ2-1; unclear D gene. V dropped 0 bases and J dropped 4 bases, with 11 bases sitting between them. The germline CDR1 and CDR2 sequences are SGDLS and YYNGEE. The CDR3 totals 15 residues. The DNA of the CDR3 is TGTGCCAGCAGCGTAGTCGCGGCACCGTACAATGAGCAGTTCTTC. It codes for CASSVVAAPYNEQFF. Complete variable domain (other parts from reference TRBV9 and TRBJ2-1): DSGVTQTPKHLITATGQRVTLRCSPRSGDLSVYWYQQSLDQGLQFLIQYYNGEERAKGNILERFSAQQFPDLHSELNLSSLELGDSALYFCASSVVAAPYNEQFFGPGTRLTVL.

CDR3 coding DNA: TGTGCCAGCAGTTCTCTGGGGCAGGGGGAGGGCGAGCAGTACTTC. Protein: CASSSLGQGEGEQYF. J is TRBJ2-7 and V is TRBV27, with D tentatively TRBD1 or TRBD2 (7 bases each). This CDR3 is 15 amino acids long. The germline CDR1 and CDR2 sequences are MNHEY and SMNVEV (reference sequence). V was shortened by 4 bases and J by 6 bases, with 19 bases between the two germline ends.

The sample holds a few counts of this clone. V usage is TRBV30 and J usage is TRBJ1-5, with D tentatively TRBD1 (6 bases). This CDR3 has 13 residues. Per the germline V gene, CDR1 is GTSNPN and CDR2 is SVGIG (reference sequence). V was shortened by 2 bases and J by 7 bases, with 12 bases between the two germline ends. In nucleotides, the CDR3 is TGTGCCTGGAGTCCCGGGGGGCAACAGCCCCAGCATTTT. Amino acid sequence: CAWSPGGQQPQHF. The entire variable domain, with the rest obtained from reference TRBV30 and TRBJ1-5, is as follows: SQTIHQWPATLVQPVGSPLSLECTVEGTSNPNLYWYRQAAGRGLQLLFYSVGIGQISSEVPQNLSASRPQDRQFILSSKKLLLSDSGFYLCAWSPGGQQPQHFGDGTRLSIL.

The CDR3 DNA follows: TGTGCCAGCAGCTTGGCTAGCGGGAGACTCTACGAGCAGTACTTC. Amino acid sequence: CASSLASGRLYEQYF. The chain carries TRBV7-2 and TRBJ2-7, with TRBD2 identical over 10 bases. V was pared by 3 bases and J by 3 bases, with 5 bases of the junction left unmatched. The germline gives CDR1 SGHTA, CDR2 FQGNSA. The CDR3 totals 15 residues.

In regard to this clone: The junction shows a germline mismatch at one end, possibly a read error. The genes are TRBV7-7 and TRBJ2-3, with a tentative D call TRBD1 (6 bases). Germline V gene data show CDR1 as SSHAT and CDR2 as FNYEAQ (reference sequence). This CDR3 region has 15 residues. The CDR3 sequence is CASSASTGGTDTQYF. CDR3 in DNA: TGTGCTAGCAGCGCATCGACAGGCGGCACAGATACGCAGTATTTT.

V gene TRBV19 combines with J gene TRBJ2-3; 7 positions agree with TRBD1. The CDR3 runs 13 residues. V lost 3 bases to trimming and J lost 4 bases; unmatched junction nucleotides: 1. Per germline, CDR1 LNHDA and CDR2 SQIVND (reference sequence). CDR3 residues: CASSIQGADTQYF. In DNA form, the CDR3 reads TGTGCCAGTAGTATCCAGGGGGCAGATACGCAGTATTTT.

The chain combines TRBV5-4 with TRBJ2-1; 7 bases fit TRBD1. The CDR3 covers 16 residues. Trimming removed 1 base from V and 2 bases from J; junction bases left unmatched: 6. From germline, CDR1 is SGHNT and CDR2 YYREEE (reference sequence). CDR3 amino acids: CASSLPGQDAYNEQFF. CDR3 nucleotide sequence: TGTGCCAGCAGCTTGCCCGGACAGGACGCCTACAATGAGCAGTTCTTC.

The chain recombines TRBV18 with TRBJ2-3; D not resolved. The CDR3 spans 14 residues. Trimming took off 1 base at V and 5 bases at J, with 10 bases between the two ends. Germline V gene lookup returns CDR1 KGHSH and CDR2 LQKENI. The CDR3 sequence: CASSPRGVVDTQYF. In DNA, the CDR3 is TGTGCCAGCTCACCACGTGGGGTGGTAGATACGCAGTATTTT. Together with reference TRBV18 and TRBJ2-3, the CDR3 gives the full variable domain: NAGVMQNPRHLVRRRGQEARLRCSPMKGHSHVYWYRQLPEEGLKFMVYLQKENIIDESGMPKERFSAEFPKEGPSILRIQQVVRGDSAAYFCASSPRGVVDTQYFGPGTRLTVL.

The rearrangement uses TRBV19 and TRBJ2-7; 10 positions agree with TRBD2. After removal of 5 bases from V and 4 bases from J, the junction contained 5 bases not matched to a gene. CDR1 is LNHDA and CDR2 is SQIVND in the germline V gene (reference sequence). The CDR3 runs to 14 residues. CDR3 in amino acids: CASSRTSGRYEQYF. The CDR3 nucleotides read TGTGCCAGTAGTCGGACTAGCGGACGGTACGAGCAGTACTTC. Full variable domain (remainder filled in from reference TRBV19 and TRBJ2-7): DGGITQSPKYLFRKEGQNVTLSCEQNLNHDAMYWYRQDPGQGLRLIYYSQIVNDFQKGDIAEGYSVSREKKESFPLTVTSAQKNPTAFYLCASSRTSGRYEQYFGPGTRLTVT.

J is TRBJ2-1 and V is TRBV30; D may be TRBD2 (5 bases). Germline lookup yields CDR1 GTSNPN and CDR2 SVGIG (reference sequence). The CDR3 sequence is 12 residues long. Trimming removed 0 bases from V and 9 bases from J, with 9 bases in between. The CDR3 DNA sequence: TGTGCCTGGAGTGTTCAGCGGACTGAGCAGTTCTTC. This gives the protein CAWSVQRTEQFF.

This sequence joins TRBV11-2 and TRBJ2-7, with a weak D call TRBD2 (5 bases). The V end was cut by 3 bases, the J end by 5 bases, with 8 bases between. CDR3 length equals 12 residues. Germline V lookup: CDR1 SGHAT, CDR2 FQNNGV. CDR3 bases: TGTGCCAGCAGCTTTAGCGCCAACGAGCAGTACTTC. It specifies CASSFSANEQYF.

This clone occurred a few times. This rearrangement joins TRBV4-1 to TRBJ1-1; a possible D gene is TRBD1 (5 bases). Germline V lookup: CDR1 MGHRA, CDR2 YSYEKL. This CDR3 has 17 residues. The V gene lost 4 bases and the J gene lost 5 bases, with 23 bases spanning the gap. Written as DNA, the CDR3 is TGCGCCAGCAGCCTCCAGAAGGGCAGGGATGATGTAACTGAAGCTTTCTTT. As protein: CASSLQKGRDDVTEAFF.

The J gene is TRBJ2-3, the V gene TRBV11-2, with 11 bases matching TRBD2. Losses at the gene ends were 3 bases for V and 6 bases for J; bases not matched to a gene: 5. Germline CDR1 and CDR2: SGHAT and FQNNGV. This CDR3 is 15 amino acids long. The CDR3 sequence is CASSFSGGGDDTQYF. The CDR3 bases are TGTGCCAGCAGCTTTAGCGGGGGGGGCGATGATACGCAGTATTTT.

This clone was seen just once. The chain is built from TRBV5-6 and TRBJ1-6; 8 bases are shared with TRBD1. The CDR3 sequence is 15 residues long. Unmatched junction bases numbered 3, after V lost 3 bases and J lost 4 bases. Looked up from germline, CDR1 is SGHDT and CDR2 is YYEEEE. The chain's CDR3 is CASSYRTGYNSPLHF. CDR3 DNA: TGTGCCAGCAGCTACCGGACAGGGTATAATTCACCCCTCCACTTT.

The CDR3 here is CASSQDPGTSGSTGELFF. The CDR3, as DNA: TGCGCCAGCAGCCAAGACCCTGGGACTAGCGGGAGCACCGGGGAGCTGTTTTTT. The chain recombines TRBV4-3 with TRBJ2-2; 14 bases line up with TRBD2. CDR1 and CDR2 (germline): LGHNA, YSLEER. V was clipped by 0 bases and J by 4 bases; unmatched bases: 4. The CDR3 has 18 amino acids.

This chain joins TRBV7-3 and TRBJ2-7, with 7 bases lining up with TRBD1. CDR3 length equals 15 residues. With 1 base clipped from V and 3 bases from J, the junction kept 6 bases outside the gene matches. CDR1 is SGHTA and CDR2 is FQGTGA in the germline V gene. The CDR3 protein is CASSLMDRTYYEQYF. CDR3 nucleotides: TGTGCCAGCAGCTTAATGGACAGGACCTACTACGAGCAGTACTTC. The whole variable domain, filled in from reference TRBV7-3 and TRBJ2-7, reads GAGVSQTPSNKVTEKGKYVELRCDPISGHTALYWYRQSLGQGPEFLIYFQGTGAADDSGLPNDRFFAVRPEGSVSTLKIQRTERGDSAVYLCASSLMDRTYYEQYFGPGTRLTVT.

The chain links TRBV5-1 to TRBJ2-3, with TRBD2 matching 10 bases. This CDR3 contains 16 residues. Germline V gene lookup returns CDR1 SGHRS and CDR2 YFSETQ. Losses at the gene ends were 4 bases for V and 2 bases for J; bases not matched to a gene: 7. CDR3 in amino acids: CASSPKLAGTTDTQYF. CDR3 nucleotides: TGCGCCAGCAGCCCGAAACTAGCGGGGACCACAGATACGCAGTATTTT.

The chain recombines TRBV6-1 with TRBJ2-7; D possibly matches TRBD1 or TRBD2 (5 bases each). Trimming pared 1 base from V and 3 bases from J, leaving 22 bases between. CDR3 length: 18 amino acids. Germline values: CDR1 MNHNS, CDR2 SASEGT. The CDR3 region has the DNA TGTGCCAGCAGTGAAGAGGCAGGGAGTAATTGGCTGGGCTACGAGCAGTACTTC. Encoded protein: CASSEEAGSNWLGYEQYF.